This T cell receptor beta chain stems from a study of T cell repertoires in cytomegalovirus infection. This clonotype was seen many times. TCRdb fed the reads into MiXCR, producing one record per CDR3 protein. The top ten hold more than 20% of the sample, which has nearly 550,000 distinct CDR3 sequences, 16% seen once. Per the germline V gene, CDR1 is ENHRY and CDR2 is SYGVKD. With 0 bases clipped from V and 5 bases from J, the junction kept 12 bases outside the gene matches. The CDR3 consists of 18 residues. V and J are TRBV10-3 and TRBJ2-5; TRBD1 matches at 10 bases. This clonotype was sampled from a human donor in good health (CMV status not recorded). Some clones in this sample may be carry-over from other donors' samples. Input material: CD8+ T cells from PBMCs. The CDR3 sequence: CAISESTLGGQGTETQYF. The CDR3 nucleotides are TGTGCCATCAGTGAGTCGACTCTAGGGGGACAGGGGACCGAGACCCAGTACTTC.